Below, 5 T cell receptor beta chains from the same sample are listed, as sequenced in a study of blood T cell repertoires in COVID-19. This table comes from immunoSEQ multiplex PCR, and its TCRdb copy is limited to in-frame clones, with some not included. The profile shows 310,000 or so clones, roughly 87% of them singletons. The specimen sequenced was peripheral blood. Receptors originate from a man between 25 and 39 years old with COVID-19, enrolled during active disease.

The V gene is TRBV3-1 (or the pseudogene TRBV3-2), the J gene TRBJ1-5, with 7 positions matching TRBD1. J lost 8 bases, V lost 6 bases, and 10 bases had no gene match. CDR3 length: 14 residues. Germline CDR1 reads LGHDT; CDR2 reads YNNKEL (reference sequence). The CDR3 is CASRTLRGYKPQHF. DNA of the CDR3: TGTGCCAGCAGGACTCTCAGGGGGTATAAGCCCCAGCATTTT.

The CDR3 DNA is TGTGCCAGCAGCTTTGCGCACTACAATGAGCAGTTCTTC. Its protein is CASSFAHYNEQFF. The chain recombines TRBV16 with TRBJ2-1, with D uncertain. The CDR3 spans 13 residues. Germline CDR1 reads KGHSY; CDR2 reads FQNENV. Trimming pared 5 bases from V and 3 bases from J, leaving 8 bases between. The full variable domain, its missing parts supplied by reference TRBV16 and TRBJ2-1, is GEEVAQTPKHLVRGEGQKAKLYCAPIKGHSYVFWYQQVLKNEFKFLISFQNENVFDETGMPKERFSAKCLPNSPCSLEIQATKLEDSAVYFCASSFAHYNEQFFGPGTRLTVL.

V and J are TRBV12-3 or TRBV12-4 and TRBJ2-7, with unresolved D. Trimming shortened V by 3 bases and J by 0 bases, and 6 bases separated the two germline ends. This CDR3 region has 13 residues. The CDR3 bases are TGTGCCAGCAGTTTCCTAGACTCCTACGAGCAGTACTTC. Protein: CASSFLDSYEQYF.

The rearrangement links TRBV18 to TRBJ2-2; D is unresolved. The V and J ends lost 3 bases and 2 bases respectively, with 10 bases between them. CDR1 KGHSH and CDR2 LQKENI come from the germline V gene. There are 15 residues in the CDR3. The CDR3 bases are TGTGCCAGCTCACCGGCCCCTCCCAACACCGGGGAGCTGTTTTTT. Its protein is CASSPAPPNTGELFF.

The chain recombines TRBV7-2 with TRBJ2-7; TRBD1 aligns across 8 bases. Germline V gives CDR1 SGHTA, CDR2 FQGNSA. Trimming cost V 5 bases and J 5 bases; bases outside gene matches: 11. This CDR3 comprises 15 residues. The DNA of the CDR3 is TGTGCCAGCAGCATAACTCGGGACAGGCCCGACGAGCAGTACTTC. Protein: CASSITRDRPDEQYF.